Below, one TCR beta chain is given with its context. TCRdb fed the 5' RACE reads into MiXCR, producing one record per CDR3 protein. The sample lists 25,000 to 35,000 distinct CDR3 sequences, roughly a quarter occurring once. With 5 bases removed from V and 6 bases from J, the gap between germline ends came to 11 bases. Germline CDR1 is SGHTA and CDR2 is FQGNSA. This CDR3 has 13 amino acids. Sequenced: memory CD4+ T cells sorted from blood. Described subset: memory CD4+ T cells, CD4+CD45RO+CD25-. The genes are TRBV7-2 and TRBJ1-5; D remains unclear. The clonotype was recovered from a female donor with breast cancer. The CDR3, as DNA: TGTGCCAGCAGCAGGGATAACAGTCAGCCCCAGCATTTT. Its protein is CASSRDNSQPQHF.